These T cell receptor beta chains were read from a single sample in a study of cytomegalovirus exposure and HLA in healthy donors. Method: immunoSEQ multiplex PCR; TCRdb's copy keeps in-frame clones and lacks some. Of approximately 80,000 clones listed, 90% to 95% are singletons. The sample consisted of PBMCs. These receptor sequences come from a woman in her 30s in good health and CMV-seronegative. CDR3s include the opening cysteine and the closing phenylalanine or tryptophan. D genes are given only for firm matches. Clone size is not always given. Where it is, it says once, few, many or a class for expanded clones.

15,-,TRBJ1-4,TRBV5-1,-,CASSLDRFPNEKLFF,TGCGCCAGCAGCTTGGATCGGTTTCCTAATGAAAAACTGTTTTTT
15,-,TRBJ2-4,TRBV18,once,CASSPQSGYKNIQYF,TGTGCCAGCTCACCACAGTCAGGGTACAAAAACATTCAGTACTTC
16,-,TRBJ2-1,TRBV4-3,-,CASSQSTRDNHNEQFF,TGCGCCAGCAGCCAGTCGACCCGGGACAACCACAATGAGCAGTTCTTC
13,TRBD1,TRBJ1-1,TRBV7-3,-,CASSWTGSTEAFF,TGTGCCAGCAGCTGGACAGGGTCGACTGAAGCTTTCTTT
14,TRBD1,TRBJ1-2,TRBV27,-,CASSFYRDREGYTF,TGTGCCAGCAGTTTCTACCGGGACAGAGAGGGCTACACCTTC
18,TRBD2,TRBJ2-7,TRBV4-3,-,CASSQDVEASGLYYEQYF,TGCGCCAGCAGCCAAGATGTAGAGGCTAGCGGACTATACTACGAGCAGTACTTC
18,TRBD2,TRBJ2-7,TRBV7-2,-,CASSLWGLAGDPTYEQYF,TGTGCCAGCAGCTTGTGGGGACTAGCGGGGGATCCAACCTACGAGCAGTACTTC
14,-,TRBJ2-7,TRBV6-5,-,CASSYSRVGGEQYF,TGTGCCAGCAGTTACTCTCGGGTAGGAGGGGAGCAGTACTTC
14,-,TRBJ1-1,TRBV5-4,-,CASSPWTGNTEAFF,TGTGCCAGCAGCCCCTGGACGGGAAACACTGAAGCTTTCTTT
14,TRBD2,TRBJ2-7,TRBV2,-,CASTTGTSGAGQYF,TGTGCCAGCACGACCGGGACTAGCGGAGCGGGGCAGTACTTC
13,TRBD1,TRBJ1-2,TRBV6-5,-,CASSYGRQGFNTF,TGTGCCAGCAGTTACGGGAGACAGGGTTTCAACACCTTC
14,TRBD2,TRBJ2-7,TRBV6-5,-,CASSSGSVDYEQYF,TGTGCCAGCAGCAGCGGGAGCGTCGACTACGAGCAGTACTTC
14,-,TRBJ2-6,TRBV29-1,-,CSVESGSGANVLTF,TGCAGCGTTGAATCAGGGTCTGGGGCCAACGTCCTGACTTTC
14,-,TRBJ2-1,TRBV5-4,-,CASSLRDLYNEQFF,TGTGCCAGCAGCTTACGGGACTTGTACAATGAGCAGTTCTTC
14,TRBD1,TRBJ1-5,TRBV2,once,CASRRTGENQPQHF,TGTGCCAGCCGAAGGACAGGGGAGAATCAGCCCCAGCATTTT
16,TRBD1,TRBJ1-2,TRBV28,-,CASSSGTGSLNYGYTF,TGTGCCAGCAGCTCCGGGACAGGGAGTCTTAACTATGGCTACACCTTC
14,-,TRBJ1-4,TRBV5-5,-,CASSVGAGYEKLFF,TGTGCCAGCAGCGTTGGGGCGGGGTACGAAAAACTGTTTTTT
16,TRBD1,TRBJ2-5,TRBV7-8,once,CASSPKTGTGEKTQYF,TGTGCCAGCAGCCCGAAGACCGGGACAGGGGAAAAGACCCAGTACTTC
14,-,TRBJ1-1,TRBV6-1,-,CASSEVGAAAEAFF,TGTGCCAGCAGTGAAGTAGGAGCCGCGGCCGAAGCTTTCTTT
15,-,TRBJ1-6,TRBV9,-,CASSVGDKANSPLHF,TGTGCCAGCAGCGTAGGGGACAAGGCAAATTCACCCCTCCACTTT
15,-,TRBJ2-1,TRBV19,-,CASSMGAIRGNEQFF,TGTGCCAGTAGTATGGGCGCCATACGTGGGAATGAGCAGTTCTTC
15,TRBD1,TRBJ2-5,TRBV2,-,CASSEDQGEGETQYF,TGTGCCAGCAGTGAAGACCAGGGGGAAGGAGAGACCCAGTACTTC
17,TRBD1,TRBJ2-5,TRBV27,-,CASRVTPPGQGRETQYF,TGTGCCAGCAGAGTTACTCCCCCGGGACAGGGACGAGAGACCCAGTACTTC
17,-,TRBJ1-1,TRBV5-1,once,CASSPRGGEGMNTEAFF,TGCGCCAGCAGCCCCCGCGGGGGCGAAGGGATGAACACTGAAGCTTTCTTT
11,-,TRBJ1-2,TRBV28,-,CAIPAQYGYTF,TGTGCCATCCCCGCACAATATGGCTACACCTTC
15,-,TRBJ1-1,TRBV7-9,-,CASSLRSGGNTEAFF,TGTGCCAGCAGCTTACGTTCCGGTGGGAACACTGAAGCTTTCTTT
14,-,TRBJ1-1,TRBV28,-,CASSSYRVGTEAFF,TGTGCCAGCAGTTCCTACAGGGTTGGGACTGAAGCTTTCTTT
16,TRBD2,TRBJ2-3,TRBV7-9,-,CASSPTSGGSTDTQYF,TGTGCCAGCAGCCCGACTAGCGGGGGAAGCACAGATACGCAGTATTTT
16,TRBD1,TRBJ1-6,TRBV6-5,-,CASSYSQGVWNSPLHF,TGTGCCAGCAGTTACTCCCAGGGGGTCTGGAATTCACCCCTCCACTTT